This TCR beta chain came from a study of PD-1 blockade in classical Hodgkin lymphoma. Data came from immunoSEQ multiplex PCR; TCRdb stores just in-frame clones and leaves some out. The data contain 110,000 or so clones, roughly 89% of them singletons. Sample time point: cycle 4 day 1 (C4D1), after less than seven weeks of nivolumab. All trial patients relapsed after autologous stem cell transplantation. Classification of best responses gave complete response, partial response or progressive disease. Study results and limitations: Reported baseline diversity: healthy donors highest, relapsed/refractory patients lowest.

In germline, CDR1 is PRHDT, CDR2 FYEKMQ (reference sequence). V was pared by 5 bases and J by 4 bases, with 8 bases of the junction left unmatched. This CDR3 contains 17 residues. Of note for this clone: The antigen remains unidentified.

The chain has TRBV13 and TRBJ2-2, with TRBD2 matching over 12 bases. Material: peripheral blood mononuclear cells (PBMCs), obtained before the fourth cycle of nivolumab. The TCR originated in a human donor with classical Hodgkin lymphoma. Here the CDR3 DNA reads TGTGCCAGCAGCCCGACTAGCGGGAGAGTCGGCACCGGGGAGCTGTTTTTT. Protein: CASSPTSGRVGTGELFF.